These 3 T cell receptor beta chains share one sample of origin, sequenced in a study of beta chain features in type 1 diabetes. Overall study findings and caveats: Patients with Type 1 diabetes showed moderately but significantly shorter TCRB CDR3s in all four CD4+ subsets.

These TCRs are of unknown antigen specificity. cDNA synthesis used the whole RNA isolate, giving expressed TCRB sequences. The method was immunoSEQ multiplex PCR; TCRdb's version includes in-frame clones alone and lacks a portion of them. This table has approximately 170,000 clones, approximately 8.1% appearing once. Sequenced material: central memory CD4+ T cells from blood. The receptor set was obtained from a man younger than 35 with type 1 diabetes.

The J gene is TRBJ2-5, the V gene TRBV5-1, with unresolved D. CDR3 length: 12 amino acids. The V end was cut by 3 bases, the J end by 0 bases, with 3 bases between. From germline, CDR1 is SGHRS and CDR2 YFSETQ. The CDR3 region has the DNA TGCGCCAGCAGCTCGTACCAAGAGACCCAGTACTTC. Amino acids: CASSSYQETQYF.

This clone was seen a handful of times. V usage is TRBV10-2 and J usage is TRBJ1-4; 8 bases are a match to TRBD1. The CDR3 runs to 16 residues. Germline CDR1 is WSHSY and CDR2 is SAAADI. Trimming cost V 3 bases and J 4 bases; bases outside gene matches: 7. The CDR3 here is CASSDLQTGVNEKLFF. Here the CDR3 DNA reads TGCGCCAGCAGTGACCTACAGACAGGGGTTAATGAAAAACTGTTTTTT.

The rearrangement joins TRBV7-9 to TRBJ2-5, with D possibly matching TRBD1 (6 bases). The CDR3 is made up of 13 amino acids. Germline CDR1 is SEHNR and CDR2 is FQNEAQ (reference sequence). V lost 7 bases and J 0 bases, leaving 9 bases between the germline ends. The CDR3 bases are TGTGCCAGCACCGACAGGTACCAAGAGACCCAGTACTTC. Its protein product is CASTDRYQETQYF.